One and the same sample provided the 4 T cell receptor beta chains below, sequenced in a study of control samples from healthy donors and cancer patients (dated by TCRdb to 2018 to 2020). The library was made by the immunoSEQ multiplex PCR assay. The clones in this table, taken by TCRdb from immuneACCESS, are in-frame only. Not every clone is retained; where verified, under half of the shortfall comes from an unresolved V gene, and the cause of the rest is unknown. The sample table contains approximately 150,000 clones; only one count was recorded for about nine tenths of them. In total, the top ten clones hold over 4% of the sample. The sequenced sample was blood. These receptors all stem from a man aged 25 to 40 in good health.

This chain links TRBV11-3 with TRBJ2-1; D uncertain. From germline, CDR1 is SGHNT and CDR2 YENEEA. CDR3 length: 15 amino acids. Between the trimmed V and J ends, which lost 5 bases and 7 bases, there was a span of 18 bases. The DNA of the CDR3 is TGTGCCAGCAGCAAAGTAGCTACCGGCGGAAATGAGCAGTTCTTC. Translation gives CASSKVATGGNEQFF.

The gene calls are TRBV6-4 and TRBJ2-3, with TRBD2 identical over 7 bases. CDR1 is MRHNA and CDR2 is SNTAGT in the germline V gene. Trimming cost V 4 bases and J 0 bases; bases outside gene matches: 1. The CDR3 has 14 residues. This CDR3 is CASSVSGSTDTQYF. CDR3 bases: TGTGCCAGCAGTGTTAGCGGGAGCACAGATACGCAGTATTTT.

CDR3 amino acids: CASSYTSGSTGELFF. DNA of the CDR3: TGCGCCAGCAGCTATACTAGCGGGAGCACCGGGGAGCTGTTTTTT. The chain links TRBV5-1 to TRBJ2-2; 11 bases map to TRBD2. V shed 3 bases, J shed 4 bases, and the junction held 2 bases outside the gene matches. CDR1 SGHRS and CDR2 YFSETQ come from the germline V gene. The CDR3 consists of 15 residues.

The chain uses TRBV7-9 and TRBJ1-2; 8 bases line up with TRBD1. The CDR3 length is 15 residues. Germline loops: CDR1 SEHNR, CDR2 FQNEAQ (reference sequence). V lost 1 base, J lost 5 bases, and 6 bases stayed unmatched. CDR3 region: CASSLGDRGKYGYTF. CDR3 DNA: TGTGCCAGCAGCTTAGGTGACAGGGGAAAATATGGCTACACCTTC.